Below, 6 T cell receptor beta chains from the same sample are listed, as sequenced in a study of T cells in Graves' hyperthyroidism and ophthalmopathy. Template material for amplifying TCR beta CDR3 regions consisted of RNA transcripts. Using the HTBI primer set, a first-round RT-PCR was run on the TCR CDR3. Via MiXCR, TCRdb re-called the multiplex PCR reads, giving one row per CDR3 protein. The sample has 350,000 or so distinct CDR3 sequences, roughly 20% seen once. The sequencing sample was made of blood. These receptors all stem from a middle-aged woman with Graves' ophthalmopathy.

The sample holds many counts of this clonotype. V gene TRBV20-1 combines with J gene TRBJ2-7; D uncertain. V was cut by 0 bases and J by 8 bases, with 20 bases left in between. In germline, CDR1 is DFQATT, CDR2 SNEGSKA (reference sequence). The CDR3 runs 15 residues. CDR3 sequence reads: CSARDVGRISTKQYF. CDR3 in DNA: TGCAGTGCTAGAGATGTAGGCAGAATCAGCACTAAGCAGTACTTC.

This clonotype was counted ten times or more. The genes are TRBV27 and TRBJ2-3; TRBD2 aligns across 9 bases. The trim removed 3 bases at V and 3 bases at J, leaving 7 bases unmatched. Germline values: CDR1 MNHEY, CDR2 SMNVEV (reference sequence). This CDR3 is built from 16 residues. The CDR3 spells CASSFFASGKTDTQYF. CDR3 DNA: TGTGCCAGCAGTTTTTTTGCTAGCGGGAAAACAGATACGCAGTATTTT.

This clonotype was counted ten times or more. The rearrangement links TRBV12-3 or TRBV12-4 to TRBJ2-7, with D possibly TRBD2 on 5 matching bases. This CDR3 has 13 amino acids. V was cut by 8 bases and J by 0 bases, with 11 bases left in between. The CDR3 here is CASGRSSSYEQYF. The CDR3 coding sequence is TGTGCCAGCGGGAGATCTTCCTCCTACGAGCAGTACTTC.

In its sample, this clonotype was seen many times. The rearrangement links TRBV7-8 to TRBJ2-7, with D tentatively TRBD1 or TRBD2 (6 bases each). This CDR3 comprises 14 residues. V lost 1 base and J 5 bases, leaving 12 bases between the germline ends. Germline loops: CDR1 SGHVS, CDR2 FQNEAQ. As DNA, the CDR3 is TGTGCCAGCAGCTTAGTCGGAGGGGGTAACGAGCAGTACTTC. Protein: CASSLVGGGNEQYF.

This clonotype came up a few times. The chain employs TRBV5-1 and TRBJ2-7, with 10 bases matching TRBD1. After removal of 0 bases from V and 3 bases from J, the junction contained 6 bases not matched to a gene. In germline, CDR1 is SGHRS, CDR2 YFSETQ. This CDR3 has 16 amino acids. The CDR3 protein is CASSLAGTGADYEQYF. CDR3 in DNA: TGCGCCAGCAGCTTGGCCGGGACAGGGGCGGACTACGAGCAGTACTTC.

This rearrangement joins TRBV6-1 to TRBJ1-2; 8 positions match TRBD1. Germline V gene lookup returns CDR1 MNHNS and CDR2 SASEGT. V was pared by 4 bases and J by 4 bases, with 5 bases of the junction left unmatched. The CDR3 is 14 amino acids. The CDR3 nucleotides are TGTGCCAGCAGTGGTGACAGGGGCGGCTATGGCTACACCTTC. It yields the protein CASSGDRGGYGYTF.